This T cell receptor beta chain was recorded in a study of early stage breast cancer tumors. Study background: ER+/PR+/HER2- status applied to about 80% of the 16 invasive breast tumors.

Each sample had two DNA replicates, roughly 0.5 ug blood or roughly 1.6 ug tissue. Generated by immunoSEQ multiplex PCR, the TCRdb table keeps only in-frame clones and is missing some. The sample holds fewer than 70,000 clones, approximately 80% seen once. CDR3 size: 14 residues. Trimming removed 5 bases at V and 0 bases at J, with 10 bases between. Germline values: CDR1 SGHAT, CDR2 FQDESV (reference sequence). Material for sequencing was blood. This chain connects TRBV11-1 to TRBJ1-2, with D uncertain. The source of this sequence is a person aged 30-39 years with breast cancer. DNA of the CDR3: TGTGCCAGCAGCCCGAACCCTACTAACTATGGCTACACCTTC. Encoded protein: CASSPNPTNYGYTF.